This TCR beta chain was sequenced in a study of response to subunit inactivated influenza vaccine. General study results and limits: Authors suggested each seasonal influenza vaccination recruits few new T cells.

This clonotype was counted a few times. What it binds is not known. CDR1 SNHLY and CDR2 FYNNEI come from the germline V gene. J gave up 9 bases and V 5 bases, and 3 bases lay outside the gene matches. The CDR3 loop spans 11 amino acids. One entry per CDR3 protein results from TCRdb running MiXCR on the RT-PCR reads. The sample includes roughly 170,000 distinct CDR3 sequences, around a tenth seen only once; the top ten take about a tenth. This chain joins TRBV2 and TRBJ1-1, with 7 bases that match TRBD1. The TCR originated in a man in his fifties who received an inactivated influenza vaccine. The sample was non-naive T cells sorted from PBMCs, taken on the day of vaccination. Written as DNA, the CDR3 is TGTGCCAGCAGTATGACAGGGAAAGCTTTCTTT. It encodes CASSMTGKAFF.